The source of this T cell receptor beta chain is a study of T-cell reconstitution after alpha-beta-depleted transplantation in children. Study-wide results and limits: At one year after transplant, newly produced T cells mostly accounted for T-cell counts and diversity. There were reportedly several hundred expanded graft clones from which alpha-beta T cells came about two months after transplant.

As it was prepared, the TCRbeta library received unique molecular identifiers. TCRdb redid the calling of the PCR reads with MiXCR, one entry per CDR3 protein. This repertoire shows about 290,000 distinct CDR3 sequences, over 7.5% found once; its top ten account for approximately 8.6%. As regards this clonotype: Its target is unknown. A much larger clone differs by one base, so this may be a read error. The final CDR3 position lacks the conserved phenylalanine or tryptophan, pointing to a likely read error.

V lost 5 bases and J lost 1, with 8 bases in between. Per germline, CDR1 SGHAT and CDR2 FQDESV (reference sequence). The CDR3 consists of 13 residues. This sample comprised peripheral blood, obtained 360 days after TCRalphabeta/CD19-depleted stem cell transplant. V and J are TRBV11-1 and TRBJ1-1; no clear D. The receptor was isolated from a female patient aged 2-9 years who had a stem cell transplant for Fanconi anemia, so the T cells may come from the graft donor. The CDR3 is CASSVDWNTEAFS. CDR3 nucleotide sequence: TGTGCCAGCAGCGTGGACTGGAACACTGAAGCTTTCTCT.